The rows below give T cell receptor beta chains drawn from one sample of a study of T cells after yellow fever vaccination. One entry per CDR3 protein, called by TCRdb with MiXCR from the 5' RACE reads. Here the sample spans some 350,000 distinct CDR3 sequences, roughly 4.3% being singletons. Here the sequenced sample was PBMCs, taken 5 days after the yellow fever booster vaccination. Receptors were obtained from a man between 18 and 35 years old who received the YFV17D yellow fever vaccine. Each CDR3 is given with its conserved first and last residue. D genes are given only for firm matches. Size values are once, few and many counts, or a class for expanded clones, and some rows have none.

J gene	CDR3 length	D gene	V gene	clone size	CDR3 protein	CDR3 DNA
TRBJ2-1	16	TRBD1	TRBV5-6	few	CASSPLQTGTADEQFF	TGTGCCAGCAGCCCCCTCCAGACAGGGACGGCGGATGAGCAGTTCTTC
TRBJ2-1	12	NA	TRBV7-2	many	CASSLSGNEQFF	TGTGCCAGCAGCCTTAGCGGCAATGAGCAGTTCTTC
TRBJ1-1	14	TRBD1	TRBV10-3	few	CAISTMTGTTEAFF	TGTGCCATCAGTACAATGACAGGGACCACTGAAGCTTTCTTT
TRBJ2-3	16	TRBD1	TRBV5-6	medium-sized	CASDKTGGVLTDTQYF	TGTGCCAGCGACAAGACAGGGGGCGTACTCACAGATACGCAGTATTTT
TRBJ2-3	14	NA	TRBV18	few	CASSPAPPKETQYF	TGTGCCAGCTCACCGGCCCCCCCGAAGGAAACGCAGTATTTT
TRBJ2-5	16	TRBD1	TRBV19	NA	CASSPSRQGGVRTQYF	TGTGCCAGTAGTCCATCCCGACAGGGTGGAGTAAGGACCCAGTACTTC
TRBJ1-5	16	TRBD1	TRBV19	NA	CASSTGGVPVNQPQHF	TGTGCCAGTAGTACAGGGGGGGTCCCTGTCAATCAGCCCCAGCATTTT
TRBJ2-5	14	NA	TRBV6-5	many	CASSGGGYQETQYF	TGTGCCAGCAGTGGGGGGGGCTACCAAGAGACCCAGTACTTC
TRBJ2-7	13	NA	TRBV12-3/TRBV12-4	few	CASSLRQAYEQYF	TGTGCCAGCAGTTTGCGACAGGCCTACGAGCAGTACTTC
TRBJ2-7	13	NA	TRBV6-5	few	CASSYSERLEQYF	TGTGCCAGCAGTTACTCTGAACGGCTAGAGCAGTACTTC
TRBJ2-7	13	NA	TRBV5-1	many	CASSPFGAYEQYF	TGCGCCAGCAGCCCTTTTGGGGCCTACGAGCAGTACTTC
TRBJ1-1	14	NA	TRBV5-1	many	CASSWRGLNTEAFF	TGCGCCAGCAGCTGGCGGGGGTTGAACACTGAAGCTTTCTTT
TRBJ1-5	13	TRBD1	TRBV10-3	NA	CAIREGGKEPQHF	TGTGCCATCAGAGAAGGGGGCAAGGAGCCCCAGCATTTT
TRBJ2-6	15	NA	TRBV5-1	NA	CASSLTPSGANVLTF	TGCGCCAGCAGCTTGACCCCGTCTGGGGCCAACGTCCTGACTTTC
TRBJ2-1	16	NA	TRBV4-3	few	CASSLSAGTAPDEQFF	TGCGCCAGCAGCCTTTCGGCGGGGACAGCGCCGGATGAGCAGTTCTTC
TRBJ2-2	14	NA	TRBV5-1	NA	CASSTEINTGELFF	TGCGCCAGCAGCACCGAAATTAACACCGGGGAGCTGTTTTTT
TRBJ2-5	13	NA	TRBV20-1	few	CSANPGQRETQYF	TGCAGTGCCAATCCGGGACAAAGGGAGACCCAGTACTTC
TRBJ2-7	16	NA	TRBV4-1	NA	CASSQGPRGPLGEQYF	TGCGCCAGCAGCCAAGGACCTCGCGGGCCCTTGGGCGAGCAGTACTTC
TRBJ1-4	14	TRBD1	TRBV23-1	NA	CASSQRQGLEKLFF	TGCGCCAGCAGTCAGAGACAGGGGCTGGAAAAACTGTTTTTT
TRBJ1-1	12	TRBD1	TRBV29-1	many	CSVNSGTGDAFF	TGCAGCGTGAACTCCGGGACAGGGGACGCTTTCTTT
TRBJ2-5	12	NA	TRBV11-3	NA	CASSHGIGTQYF	TGTGCCAGCAGCCACGGGATCGGGACCCAGTACTTC
TRBJ1-6	15	NA	TRBV6-5	NA	CASNPRPASGSPLHF	TGTGCCAGCAATCCCCGGCCAGCCTCGGGTTCACCCCTCCACTTT
TRBJ1-2	14	TRBD1	TRBV7-2	few	CASSSADRSKGYTF	TGTGCCAGCAGCTCTGCGGACAGGTCGAAGGGCTACACCTTC
TRBJ1-1	16	TRBD1	TRBV7-6	few	CASSFPGTGEYTEAFF	TGTGCCAGCAGCTTCCCGGGGACAGGGGAATACACTGAAGCTTTCTTT
TRBJ2-7	15	TRBD1	TRBV27	few	CASSLKRTGRYEQYF	TGTGCCAGCAGTTTAAAAAGGACAGGGAGGTACGAGCAGTACTTC
TRBJ2-4	13	TRBD1	TRBV7-3	many	CASSTGTGSIQYF	TGTGCCAGCAGCACGGGGACAGGGTCCATTCAGTACTTC
TRBJ2-2	15	TRBD2	TRBV10-3	few	CAISVGSGYTGELFF	TGTGCCATCAGTGTAGGTAGCGGGTACACCGGGGAGCTGTTTTTT
TRBJ1-2	13	TRBD1	TRBV7-6	few	CASSMGQVYGYTF	TGTGCCAGCAGCATGGGACAGGTGTATGGCTACACCTTC
TRBJ2-3	16	TRBD1	TRBV12-3/TRBV12-4	few	CASSLYGDRVWDTQYF	TGTGCCAGCAGTTTATATGGGGACAGGGTATGGGATACGCAGTATTTT
TRBJ1-4	14	NA	TRBV5-6	NA	CASSLAGVNEKLFF	TGTGCCAGCAGCTTGGCAGGGGTGAATGAAAAACTGTTTTTT
TRBJ1-2	14	NA	TRBV6-2/TRBV6-3	NA	CASSYVGGSGGYTF	TGTGCCAGCAGTTACGTCGGGGGATCGGGTGGCTACACCTTC
TRBJ2-1	17	TRBD2	TRBV3-1	few	CASSQLFRTSGHNEQFF	TGTGCCAGCAGCCAACTATTCCGCACTAGCGGGCACAATGAGCAGTTCTTC
TRBJ2-4	18	TRBD2	TRBV5-6	NA	CASSAPEGFGGAKNIQYF	TGTGCCAGCAGCGCCCCGGAGGGATTCGGGGGGGCCAAAAACATTCAGTACTTC
TRBJ1-1	15	NA	TRBV7-2	NA	CASSLFGGVNTEAFF	TGTGCCAGCAGCTTATTCGGAGGGGTGAACACTGAAGCCTTCTTT
TRBJ2-5	13	NA	TRBV5-1	few	CASSAGTRETQYF	TGCGCCAGCAGCGCCGGGACAAGAGAGACCCAGTACTTC
TRBJ2-4	16	NA	TRBV4-1	few	CASSQAPVMQKNIQYF	TGCGCCAGCAGCCAAGCCCCAGTCATGCAGAAAAACATTCAGTACTTC
TRBJ2-3	14	NA	TRBV24-1	many	CATSDFVEPDTQYF	TGTGCCACCAGTGATTTCGTCGAACCAGATACGCAGTATTTT
TRBJ1-5	15	NA	TRBV20-1	NA	CSARGRNPLVLPQHF	TGCAGTGCTAGAGGAAGGAATCCCCTTGTACTGCCCCAGCATTTT
TRBJ2-1	14	NA	TRBV6-2/TRBV6-3	many	CASRSGTPLLEQFF	TGTGCCAGCAGATCCGGGACACCTTTGCTTGAGCAGTTCTTC
TRBJ2-1	13	NA	TRBV30	few	CAWSSRVNNEQFF	TGTGCCTGGAGTTCGCGGGTGAACAATGAGCAGTTCTTC
TRBJ2-1	13	NA	TRBV12-3/TRBV12-4	few	CASTLGPGSEQFF	TGTGCCAGCACCTTGGGCCCCGGCAGTGAGCAGTTCTTC
TRBJ1-5	13	NA	TRBV18	NA	CASSLGPREPQHF	TGTGCCAGCTCACTGGGACCAAGGGAGCCCCAGCATTTT
TRBJ2-3	13	TRBD1	TRBV2	many	CASNRQGPDTQYF	TGTGCCAGCAACAGACAGGGCCCAGATACGCAGTATTTT
TRBJ2-3	19	TRBD2	TRBV12-3/TRBV12-4	NA	CASSPGPDWASGAPDTQYF	TGTGCCAGCAGCCCGGGGCCGGATTGGGCTAGCGGGGCCCCAGATACGCAGTATTTT
TRBJ2-1	14	NA	TRBV7-6	few	CASSDQAGGNEQFF	TGTGCCAGCAGTGACCAGGCGGGTGGTAATGAGCAGTTCTTC
TRBJ2-5	14	NA	TRBV6-6	NA	CASSYSRTNPAQYF	TGTGCCAGCAGTTACTCCCGGACTAATCCGGCCCAGTACTTC